The 24 T cell receptor beta chains reported below all come from one sample, sequenced in a study of blood T cell repertoires in COVID-19. Sequencing used immunoSEQ multiplex PCR; TCRdb keeps in-frame clones, though not all of them. Of 95,000 to 150,000 clones listed, 85% are singletons. The sequenced sample was peripheral blood. The receptors shown here come from a woman of 80 years or more with acute or convalescent COVID-19.

The chain joins TRBV9 to TRBJ1-2; 8 bases fit TRBD1. CDR3 length: 14 residues. V lost 2 bases to trimming and J lost 4 bases; unmatched junction nucleotides: 4. CDR1 and CDR2 (germline): SGDLS, YYNGEE. CDR3 coding DNA: TGTGCCAGCAGCGTCGGACAGGGCCCCTATGGCTACACCTTC. Translated, it gives CASSVGQGPYGYTF.

The chain joins TRBV5-1 to TRBJ1-2; 8 bases align to TRBD1. CDR1 is SGHRS and CDR2 is YFSETQ in the germline V gene. V was pared by 2 bases and J by 11 bases, with 8 bases of the junction left unmatched. The CDR3 totals 13 residues. CDR3 sequence: CASSLGQGGIYTF. In DNA form, the CDR3 reads TGCGCCAGCAGCTTAGGACAGGGAGGAATTTACACCTTC.

The chain has TRBV6-6 and TRBJ1-2; the match to TRBD1 covers 9 bases. Germline-derived CDR1 and CDR2 are MNHNY and SVGAGI (reference sequence). Germline trimming cut 2 bases from V and 4 bases from J; bases unmatched to any gene: 8. The CDR3 sequence is 16 residues long. The CDR3 is CASSYTGQGGSYGYTF. In DNA form, the CDR3 reads TGTGCCAGCAGTTACACGGGACAGGGAGGGTCCTATGGCTACACCTTC.

The genes are TRBV27 and TRBJ1-1; maybe TRBD1 (5 bases). V lost 0 bases and J 4 bases, leaving 12 bases between the germline ends. Germline-derived CDR1 and CDR2 are MNHEY and SMNVEV (reference sequence). The CDR3 spans 15 residues. The chain's CDR3 is CASSLSVGAATEAFF. The CDR3 region has the DNA TGTGCCAGCAGTTTATCAGTAGGGGCTGCCACTGAAGCTTTCTTT.

The V gene is TRBV28, the J gene TRBJ1-2, with 7 bases fitting TRBD1. J was trimmed by 1 base and V by 6 bases; bases with no gene match: 8. This CDR3 is built from 15 residues. CDR1 is MDHEN and CDR2 is SYDVKM in the germline V gene. The CDR3 coding sequence is TGTGCCAGCAGGCAGGGGGTCCTCTTTAACTATGGCTACACCTTC. Amino acid sequence: CASRQGVLFNYGYTF.

The chain couples TRBV5-6 to TRBJ2-2; D may be TRBD1 (6 bases). V shed 3 bases and J shed 5 bases, with 11 bases lying between them. Germline assignment: CDR1 SGHDT and CDR2 YYEEEE. The CDR3 has 14 residues. Written as DNA, the CDR3 is TGTGCCAGCAGCTATGGACAGTTGACCGGGGAGCTGTTTTTT. Translation: CASSYGQLTGELFF.

The chain uses TRBV27 and TRBJ1-5; possibly TRBD1 for D (6 bases). CDR1 and CDR2 from the germline V gene are MNHEY and SMNVEV (reference sequence). The CDR3 length is 13 residues. The V gene lost 5 bases and the J gene lost 2 bases, with 7 bases spanning the gap. CDR3 protein: CASSPGGNQPQHF. The DNA for the CDR3 is TGTGCCAGCAGTCCAGGGGGCAATCAGCCCCAGCATTTT.

The chain is built from TRBV6-5 and TRBJ2-7; TRBD1 might be the D (5 bases). The CDR3 has 11 residues. V gave up 8 bases and J gave up 3 bases, with 8 bases separating them. CDR1 is MNHEY, CDR2 SVGAGI, per germline. The CDR3 coding sequence is TGTGCCAGCCGGCAGGGCTACGAGCAGTACTTC. The encoded protein is CASRQGYEQYF.

The V and J genes are TRBV5-8 and TRBJ1-4; TRBD1 is a possible D gene (5 bases). The CDR3 is 15 residues long. Germline assignment: CDR1 SGHTS and CDR2 YDEGEE. The V gene lost 4 bases and the J gene lost 5 bases, with 15 bases spanning the gap. CDR3 loop: CASSPPGGENEKLFF. CDR3 coding DNA: TGTGCCAGCAGCCCCCCCGGGGGGGAGAATGAAAAACTGTTTTTT.

The genes are TRBV29-1 and TRBJ2-1; 8 bases align to TRBD2. From germline, CDR1 is SQVTM and CDR2 ANQGSEA. V trimming: 8 bases; J trimming: 2 bases; junction bases outside the gene matches: 5. The CDR3 is 13 residues long. This CDR3 reads CSFPGLAYNEQFF. The CDR3 DNA follows: TGCAGCTTCCCGGGACTAGCCTACAATGAGCAGTTCTTC.

This chain links TRBV7-9 with TRBJ1-5; TRBD1 matches 7 bases. The length of the CDR3 is 15 residues. Germline CDR1 reads SEHNR; CDR2 reads FQNEAQ (reference sequence). The ends lost 1 base at V and 3 bases at J; junction bases unmatched: 3. DNA for the CDR3: TGTGCCAGCAGCTTAGACGGGACAGTCAATCAGCCCCAGCATTTT. Residues: CASSLDGTVNQPQHF.

This clone was observed once. This chain uses TRBV3-1 (or the pseudogene TRBV3-2) with TRBJ1-2, with D possibly TRBD1 on 5 matching bases. Germline V CDR1 and CDR2: LGHDT, YNNKEL (reference sequence). V was trimmed by 5 bases and J by 3 bases, leaving 16 bases between them. This CDR3 contains 15 residues. CDR3 region: CASSTMGQRDYGYTF. The CDR3 DNA reads as TGTGCCAGCAGCACCATGGGGCAGAGAGACTATGGCTACACCTTC.

V usage is TRBV6-5 and J usage is TRBJ2-7; 8 bases are shared with TRBD2. Germline CDR1 and CDR2: MNHEY and SVGAGI. V shed 7 bases and J 6 bases; nucleotides not matched to a gene: 11. This CDR3 is 14 amino acids long. The CDR3 region is CASISTSAGGEQYV. The CDR3 DNA reads as TGTGCCAGCATCTCTACCAGCGCGGGGGGCGAGCAGTACGTC.

This clone occurred once. The rearrangement uses TRBV28 and TRBJ2-1, with a possible D match to TRBD1 (6 bases). CDR1 and CDR2 (germline): MDHEN, SYDVKM. With 11 bases removed from V and 5 bases from J, the gap between germline ends came to 16 bases. CDR3 size: 13 residues. The CDR3 protein is CAGSGTPHNEQFF. Written as DNA, the CDR3 is TGTGCCGGTTCCGGGACACCACACAATGAGCAGTTCTTC.

The rearrangement joins TRBV11-2 to TRBJ1-2, with D unclear. Germline loops: CDR1 SGHAT, CDR2 FQNNGV. V lost 6 bases, J lost 2 bases, and 10 bases lay in between. The CDR3 sequence is 13 residues long. CDR3 DNA: TGTGCCAGCAGTCTAGACGGCAACTATGGCTACACCTTC. Translating gives CASSLDGNYGYTF.

The chain is built from TRBV3-1 (or the pseudogene TRBV3-2) and TRBJ1-4; D may be TRBD1 (5 bases). The V gene's germline CDR1 is LGHDT and CDR2 YNNKEL (reference sequence). This CDR3 is 15 amino acids long. V lost 3 bases and J lost 4, with 12 bases in between. CDR3 sequence reads: CASSQGGGVNEKLFF. The CDR3 DNA reads as TGTGCCAGCAGCCAGGGTGGGGGGGTTAATGAAAAACTGTTTTTT.

The chain couples TRBV7-3 to TRBJ1-1; TRBD1 might be the D (6 bases). V gave up 2 bases and J gave up 6 bases, with 19 bases separating them. The germline V gene has CDR1 SGHTA and CDR2 FQGTGA. This CDR3 spans 16 amino acids. In DNA, the CDR3 is TGTGCCAGCAGCTTACGCGCCAGGGGCCCCCTCGCTGAAGCTTTCTTT. This codes for CASSLRARGPLAEAFF.

The chain is built from TRBV6-5 and TRBJ2-2; perhaps TRBD2 as D (6 bases). Germline V lookup: CDR1 MNHEY, CDR2 SVGAGI. Trimming took 6 bases from V and 6 from J, leaving 14 bases between them. The CDR3 totals 14 residues. CDR3 coding DNA: TGTGCCAGCAGCCTAAGGAGGGAGGCCGGGGAGCTGTTTTTT. This translates into CASSLRREAGELFF.

This clone was found a few times. The J gene is TRBJ2-7, the V gene TRBV6-1, with D possibly being TRBD1 (5 bases). The CDR3 is 14 amino acids. Looked up from germline, CDR1 is MNHNS and CDR2 is SASEGT. Trimming removed 1 base from V and 1 base from J, with 8 bases in between. The CDR3, as DNA: TGTGCCAGCAGTGAAGGGGGCCGATCCTACGAGCAGTACGTC. Translating gives CASSEGGRSYEQYV.

The chain combines TRBV27 with TRBJ1-2, with D possibly being TRBD1 (5 bases). Per germline, CDR1 MNHEY and CDR2 SMNVEV (reference sequence). V lost 0 bases, J lost 6 bases, and 11 bases lay in between. The CDR3 spans 14 residues. Here the CDR3 reads CASSLSRGVDGYTF. In DNA, the CDR3 is TGTGCCAGCAGTTTATCTAGGGGTGTGGATGGCTACACCTTC.

This chain connects TRBV5-1 to TRBJ1-4; D uncertain. The CDR3 runs to 14 residues. Germline assignment: CDR1 SGHRS and CDR2 YFSETQ. V lost 4 bases, J lost 0 bases, and 7 bases lay in between. The CDR3 is CASSITATNEKLFF. The CDR3 nucleotides read TGCGCCAGCAGCATAACAGCAACTAATGAAAAACTGTTTTTT.

The J gene is TRBJ2-7, the V gene TRBV5-4; 11 positions agree with TRBD1. This CDR3 comprises 15 residues. With V trimmed by 2 bases and J by 0 bases, 1 base remained unmatched. Germline V CDR1 and CDR2: SGHNT, YYREEE (reference sequence). Written as DNA, the CDR3 is TGTGCCAGCAGCTTAGGACAGGGGGCCTCCTACGAGCAGTACTTC. Its translation: CASSLGQGASYEQYF. The whole variable domain, filled in from reference TRBV5-4 and TRBJ2-7, reads ETGVTQSPTHLIKTRGQQVTLRCSSQSGHNTVSWYQQALGQGPQFIFQYYREEENGRGNFPPRFSGLQFPNYSSELNVNALELDDSALYLCASSLGQGASYEQYFGPGTRLTVT.

The gene calls are TRBV21-1 and TRBJ1-6. TRBV21-1 is annotated as a pseudogene. This CDR3 is built from 16 residues. DNA for the CDR3: TGTGCCAGCAGAATCTCTAGGCGTCGAAGGAATTCACCCCTCCACTTT. Protein sequence: CASRISRRRRNSPLHF.

The genes are TRBV19 and TRBJ1-2; D remains unclear. This CDR3 comprises 13 residues. With 3 bases removed from V and 4 bases from J, the gap between germline ends came to 9 bases. The germline V gene has CDR1 LNHDA and CDR2 SQIVND (reference sequence). CDR3 nucleotide sequence: TGTGCCAGTAGTATTAACGCGGGCTATGGCTACACCTTC. This codes for CASSINAGYGYTF.